The rows below give T cell receptor beta chains drawn from one sample of a study of OX40 agonist ivuxolimab in advanced cancers. Data came from immunoSEQ multiplex PCR; TCRdb stores just in-frame clones and leaves some out. The table lists approximately 70,000 clones, around 84% of them singletons. The starting material was CD4+ or CD8+ T cells sorted from blood, obtained in a trial of the OX40 agonist ivuxolimab. Receptors originate from an adult with an advanced solid tumor such as melanoma, head and neck, liver or kidney cancer. Both conserved end residues are part of each CDR3. A D gene is named only where the DNA matches it firmly. Not every row has a clone size; where given, it reads once, few, many or a size class.

>NA|NA|TRBJ2-5|TRBV18
TGTGCCAGCTCACCAATGAGGACACCCCAAGAGACCCAGTACTTC
CASSPMRTPQETQYF
>NA|NA|TRBJ2-1|TRBV7-9
TGTGCCAGCAGCCTGGAGGGACATTGGCGCCAGTTCTTC
CASSLEGHWRQFF
>NA|NA|TRBJ2-5|TRBV6-5
TGTGCCAGCAGTTACTCGCGGGGGCTTGGCCAAGAGACCCAGTACTTC
CASSYSRGLGQETQYF
>NA|NA|TRBJ2-1|TRBV5-1
TGCGCCAGCAGCTTGGTTTTTGGGGATGAGCAGTTCTTC
CASSLVFGDEQFF
>TRBD1|NA|TRBJ1-6|TRBV6-5
TGTGCCAGCAGTTACTCGGGTGGGACAGGGAGGTCACCCCTCCACTTT
CASSYSGGTGRSPLHF
>TRBD1|NA|TRBJ1-3|TRBV7-2
TGTGCCAGCAGCCCAGCGACAGGGGCGTTCTCTGGAAACACCATATATTTT
CASSPATGAFSGNTIYF
>NA|NA|TRBJ1-3|TRBV6-5
TGTGCCAGCAGTTTTGGGTCTGGAAACACCATATATTTT
CASSFGSGNTIYF
>NA|NA|TRBJ2-7|TRBV30
TGTGCCTGGAGTGATGCGGGGCCGTATACCTACGAGCAGTACTTC
CAWSDAGPYTYEQYF
>NA|NA|TRBJ2-3|TRBV7-8
TGTGCCAGCAGCTTAGGTCCCACAGATACGCAGTATTTT
CASSLGPTDTQYF
>TRBD2|NA|TRBJ2-1|TRBV6-6
TGTGCCATCGACGGAGCGGGGGGTTACAATGAGCAGTTCTTC
CAIDGAGGYNEQFF
>NA|NA|TRBJ1-5|TRBV28
TGTGCCAGCAGTTTACCACGGAATCAGCCCCAGCATTTT
CASSLPRNQPQHF
>NA|NA|TRBJ2-2|TRBV5-4
TGTGCCAGCAGATCCGGGACCATCAACACCGGGGAGCTGTTTTTT
CASRSGTINTGELFF
>NA|NA|TRBJ1-5|TRBV28
TGTGCCAGCAGTTTATTCCCGCGAAACCGAGGAGGAAATCAGCCCCAGCATTTT
CASSLFPRNRGGNQPQHF
>NA|once|TRBJ2-1|TRBV7-2
TGTGCCAGCAGCTTAGTCGGGCTAGTGAACTACAATGAGCAGTTCTTC
CASSLVGLVNYNEQFF
>NA|NA|TRBJ2-3|TRBV15
TGTGCCACCAGCAGAGATCTCTCCCATCAGGCGGGGCAAGATACGCAGTATTTT
CATSRDLSHQAGQDTQYF
>NA|few|TRBJ2-1|TRBV6-1
TGTGCCAGCAGTGAAGGGGGCCGTCCAAGACTCGAGCAGTTCTTC
CASSEGGRPRLEQFF
>NA|NA|TRBJ2-7|TRBV29-1
TGCAGCGCGGGACGGGAAAGTGGGGAGCAGTACTTC
CSAGRESGEQYF
>NA|NA|TRBJ1-3|TRBV27
TGTGCCAGCAGTACCGGCAGGGGAAACACCATATATTTT
CASSTGRGNTIYF
>TRBD2|NA|TRBJ2-1|TRBV10-1
TGCGCCAGCAGTGGGCAGCCGGGACTAACCTACAATGAGCAGTTCTTC
CASSGQPGLTYNEQFF
>NA|NA|TRBJ1-6|TRBV2
TGTGCCAGCAGGGACTCATCACCCCTCCACTTT
CASRDSSPLHF
>NA|NA|TRBJ1-5|TRBV28
TGTGCCAGCAGTTTCCGGGGAGGCAATCAGCCCCAGCATTTT
CASSFRGGNQPQHF
>NA|NA|TRBJ1-4|TRBV28
TGTGCCAGCAGGCCCCTGGGGGAAAAACTGTTTTTT
CASRPLGEKLFF
>NA|NA|TRBJ2-2|TRBV7-2
TGTGCCAGCAGCTGGGGGAACACCGGGGAGCTGTTTTTT
CASSWGNTGELFF
>NA|few|TRBJ1-1|TRBV7-2
TGTGCCAGCAGCTTCGACAGTCTGAACACTGAAGCTTTCTTT
CASSFDSLNTEAFF
>NA|NA|TRBJ1-5|TRBV7-9
TGTGCCAGCAGCTTAGCGTCGGGGGATCCCCAGCATTTT
CASSLASGDPQHF
>NA|NA|TRBJ1-4|TRBV5-1
TGCGCCAGCAGCCTAGGACAGTCAAGATATAATGAAAAACTGTTTTTT
CASSLGQSRYNEKLFF